The 10 T cell receptor beta chains presented below share a single source sample, sequenced in a study of chemoradiotherapy in HPV16-positive cancers. Using immunoSEQ multiplex PCR, the repertoire was profiled, and TCRdb retains in-frame clones only, with some absent. The table has under 8,000 clones, 65% to 85% seen once; the top ten hold about 30%. This specimen was tumor tissue, taken from a patient who underwent chemoradiotherapy. These receptors all stem from a human donor with HPV-associated anogenital cancer.

The V gene is TRBV5-1, the J gene TRBJ1-4, with a weak D call TRBD1 (6 bases). With 2 bases removed from V and 4 bases from J, the gap between germline ends came to 12 bases. The CDR3 contains 15 residues. Germline values: CDR1 SGHRS, CDR2 YFSETQ. The CDR3 DNA sequence: TGCGCCAGCAGCTTTGTTGGACAGAATAATGAAAAACTGTTTTTT. Translating it yields CASSFVGQNNEKLFF.

The V and J genes are TRBV5-1 and TRBJ2-2; 11 bases are a match to TRBD2. Germline-derived CDR1 and CDR2 are SGHRS and YFSETQ. Trimming at V came to 3 bases and at J to 3 bases, leaving 10 bases not matched to a gene. The CDR3 has 18 residues. CDR3 DNA: TGCGCCAGCAGCTCCTACCTACTACTAGCGGGAGACACCGGGGAGCTGTTTTTT. This encodes CASSSYLLLAGDTGELFF.

The V and J genes are TRBV30 and TRBJ2-3; D call uncertain. Trimming removed 0 bases from V and 1 base from J, with 2 bases in between. Germline assignment: CDR1 GTSNPN and CDR2 SVGIG (reference sequence). The CDR3 is 12 residues long. The CDR3 region has the DNA TGTGCCTGGAGTGTCGGCACAGATACGCAGTATTTT. As protein: CAWSVGTDTQYF.

This chain joins TRBV2 and TRBJ1-4, with D possibly matching TRBD1 (5 bases). Germline-derived CDR1 and CDR2 are SNHLY and FYNNEI. The ends were cut back, 1 base at V and 7 bases at J, with 13 bases in the middle. The CDR3 covers 15 residues. CDR3 region: CASSEGQSQGEKLFF. CDR3 nucleotides: TGTGCCAGCAGTGAAGGACAGTCTCAGGGTGAAAAACTGTTTTTT.

This clone was detected only a few times. The rearrangement uses TRBV19 and TRBJ2-7; 11 bases agree with TRBD2. Germline lookup yields CDR1 LNHDA and CDR2 SQIVND (reference sequence). V shed 6 bases, J shed 2 bases, and the junction held 6 bases outside the gene matches. This CDR3 is 15 amino acids long. Here the CDR3 DNA reads TGTGCCAGTAGCCCCCTAGCGGGAGGAGCCTACGAGCAGTACTTC. Translating it yields CASSPLAGGAYEQYF.

The V call is TRBV9, the J call TRBJ2-2; maybe TRBD2 (5 bases). Germline V gives CDR1 SGDLS, CDR2 YYNGEE. This CDR3 has 14 amino acids. Deletions cut 4 bases from V and 0 bases from J, with 7 bases between. The CDR3 loop reads CASSSDSNTGELFF. The DNA for the CDR3 is TGTGCCAGCAGCTCGGACTCGAACACCGGGGAGCTGTTTTTT.

The chain couples TRBV27 to TRBJ2-5, with TRBD1 as a possible D gene (7 bases). This CDR3 is built from 15 residues. Germline CDR1 is MNHEY and CDR2 is SMNVEV (reference sequence). The germline V and J ends were trimmed by 0 bases and 5 bases, with 13 bases remaining between them. CDR3: CASSLSQGRLETQYF. The DNA of the CDR3 is TGTGCCAGCAGTTTATCACAGGGGAGGTTGGAGACCCAGTACTTC.

This clone was recorded a few times. The V call is TRBV7-2, the J call TRBJ2-1; no reliable D call. The germline V gene has CDR1 SGHTA and CDR2 FQGNSA. Trimming took off 3 bases at V and 0 bases at J, with 6 bases between the two ends. This CDR3 has 14 amino acids. CDR3 protein: CASSFWGSYNEQFF. CDR3 DNA: TGTGCCAGCAGCTTCTGGGGCTCCTACAATGAGCAGTTCTTC.

This sequence joins TRBV19 and TRBJ2-7, with TRBD1 matching over 10 bases. The germline gives CDR1 LNHDA, CDR2 SQIVND (reference sequence). After removal of 6 bases from V and 7 bases from J, the junction contained 9 bases not matched to a gene. This CDR3 comprises 14 residues. The CDR3 loop is CASREGTGVREQYF. The DNA for the CDR3 is TGTGCCAGTAGAGAGGGGACAGGGGTGCGGGAGCAGTACTTC.

This chain connects TRBV27 to TRBJ1-1, with 7 bases matching TRBD1. Per germline, CDR1 MNHEY and CDR2 SMNVEV (reference sequence). The CDR3 spans 14 residues. V was clipped by 3 bases and J by 5 bases; unmatched bases: 6. CDR3 DNA sequence: TGTGCCAGCAGTTTGAAGCAGGGGGAAACTGAAGCTTTCTTT. Its protein is CASSLKQGETEAFF.